The clone carrying this T cell receptor (beta chain) was detected only once. No DNA is shown, since the ends of the CDR3 on it are uncertain; the CDR3 is the one TCRdb lists. The data were obtained in a study of shared clonotypes between healthy human individuals. The wider study: Plates per donor: three CD4 naive, three CD4 memory, two CD8 naive, one CD8 memory.

The material for each subset, its genomic DNA, was split evenly across several immunoSEQ plates. TCRdb keeps only in-frame clones here, not all; method: immunoSEQ multiplex PCR. The sample has fewer than 3 million clones, about 90% seen once. The source of this sequence is a man between 18 and 35 years old in good health. Some clones in this sample may be carry-over from other donors' samples. Sample: naive CD4+ T cells from PBMCs. Subset: CD45RA+ positively selected.

The CDR3: CASSDRRGSCFF. This rearrangement joins TRBV28 to TRBJ2-2. The CDR3 is 12 amino acids long, termini counted. In germline, CDR1 is MDHEN, CDR2 SYDVKM.